This entry features one TCR beta chain sequence. These data are taken from a study of blood T cell repertoires in COVID-19. Whole-study context: Specimens from acute and convalescent COVID-19 originated in the United States, Italy and Spain. T cells, B-cell-depleted T cells, or PBMCs provided the cDNA or gDNA that served as material.

V was clipped by 2 bases and J by 5 bases; unmatched bases: 4. Germline assignment: CDR1 SGHRS and CDR2 YFSETQ. This CDR3 is built from 13 residues. Authors' data handling: Reference gene primer amplification gave estimated nucleated cell counts. Clones were sequenced by immunoSEQ multiplex PCR, and TCRdb holds only the in-frame ones, with some missing. Clonal size and the V and J genes are those of that table, whereas D and trimming came from the DNA. The repertoire holds around 140,000 clones, approximately 90% seen once, with 2.5% to 3.5% in the top ten. The genes are TRBV5-1 and TRBJ2-7; TRBD1 agrees at 7 bases. The receptor comes from a man aged 55 to 70 with active or convalescent COVID-19. Sequenced material: peripheral blood. The CDR3 DNA sequence: TGCGCCAGCAGCTTACAGGGGTTCGACGAGCAGTACTTC. Residues: CASSLQGFDEQYF.